The 18 T cell receptor beta chains given below trace back to one sample, sequenced in a study of blood T cell repertoires in COVID-19. Data came from immunoSEQ multiplex PCR; TCRdb stores just in-frame clones and leaves some out. This sample has 210,000 or so clones, with 85% to 90% found just once. The sample was peripheral blood. The receptor source for this set is a woman between 45 and 65 years old with acute or convalescent COVID-19.

The V gene is TRBV10-3, the J gene TRBJ2-7; D is possibly TRBD1 (5 bases). The germline V gene encodes CDR1 ENHRY and CDR2 SYGVKD. The V and J ends lost 3 bases and 2 bases respectively, with 11 bases between them. The CDR3 is made up of 14 amino acids. CDR3 loop: CAISDGDRAYEQYF. In DNA form, the CDR3 reads TGTGCCATCAGTGATGGTGACAGAGCCTACGAGCAGTACTTC.

This chain uses TRBV9 with TRBJ2-1; tentative D call: TRBD2 (5 bases). This CDR3 is 15 amino acids long. Trimming left V 4 bases short and J 5 bases short, with 16 bases between. CDR1 is SGDLS, CDR2 YYNGEE, per germline. CDR3 amino acids: CASSSHFVSDNEQFF. The CDR3, as DNA: TGTGCCAGCAGCTCACATTTTGTTAGCGACAATGAGCAGTTCTTC.

The CDR3 nucleotides are TGTGCCAGCAGTCCACAGTCGAACACTGAAGCTTTCTTT. It yields the protein CASSPQSNTEAFF. V gene TRBV6-5 combines with J gene TRBJ1-1, with no clear D. The germline CDR1 and CDR2 sequences are MNHEY and SVGAGI. The CDR3 has 13 amino acids. Trimming removed 5 bases at V and 1 base at J, with 8 bases between.

This sequence joins TRBV6-5 and TRBJ1-2; possible D gene TRBD1, 5 bases. CDR1 and CDR2 (germline): MNHEY, SVGAGI. With 6 bases removed from V and 2 bases from J, the gap between germline ends came to 10 bases. CDR3 size: 13 residues. This chain's CDR3 is CASRTGGNYGYTF. CDR3 bases: TGTGCCAGCAGGACCGGGGGGAACTATGGCTACACCTTC.

This chain's CDR3 is CASSIRDYQYF. CDR3 sequence (DNA): TGTGCCAGCAGCATCCGGGACTACCAGTACTTC. This chain joins TRBV7-2 and TRBJ2-4; 7 bases match TRBD2. Germline V lookup: CDR1 SGHTA, CDR2 FQGNSA. There are 11 residues in the CDR3. Trimming took 5 bases from V and 13 from J; bases not matched to a gene: 5. The full variable domain, with the rest looked up from reference TRBV7-2 and TRBJ2-4, is GAGVSQSPSNKVTEKGKDVELRCDPISGHTALYWYRQSLGQGLEFLIYFQGNSAPDKSGLPSDRFSAERTGGSVSTLTIQRTQQEDSAVYLCASSIRDYQYFGAGTRLSVL.

The chain is built from TRBV6-6 and TRBJ2-7; TRBD2 agrees at 8 bases. The germline gives CDR1 MNHNY, CDR2 SVGAGI (reference sequence). The CDR3 is made up of 15 amino acids. Losses at the gene ends were 4 bases for V and 2 bases for J; bases not matched to a gene: 7. CDR3 region: CASSSLTGGTYEQYF. CDR3 in DNA: TGTGCCAGCAGTTCACTGACGGGGGGGACCTACGAGCAGTACTTC.

V usage is TRBV5-1 and J usage is TRBJ2-1; 9 positions agree with TRBD1. The CDR3 spans 14 residues. V dropped 4 bases and J dropped 5; count of bases not matched to a gene: 4. Germline CDR1 and CDR2: SGHRS and YFSETQ. The CDR3 here is CASSLGQGHNEQFF. In nucleotides, the CDR3 is TGCGCCAGCAGCCTGGGACAGGGCCACAATGAGCAGTTCTTC.

In nucleotides, the CDR3 is TGTGCCACCAGTGATTTGTACAGGGGATATGGCTACACCTTC. It yields the protein CATSDLYRGYGYTF. The chain combines TRBV24-1 with TRBJ1-2; 7 bases align to TRBD1. The V segment lost 0 bases and the J segment 5 bases; nucleotides outside the gene matches: 2. The CDR3 runs to 14 residues. CDR1 KGHDR and CDR2 SFDVKD come from the germline V gene.

This clone appeared a single time. The V gene is TRBV11-3, the J gene TRBJ2-5; 14 bases are a match to TRBD2. The CDR3 covers 17 residues. The germline V gene encodes CDR1 SGHNT and CDR2 YENEEA. V trimming: 5 bases; J trimming: 1 base; junction bases outside the gene matches: 6. CDR3 DNA sequence: TGTGCCAGCAGCCCCGGACTAGCGGGGGGCCTCCAAGAGACCCAGTACTTC. Translated, it gives CASSPGLAGGLQETQYF.

The rearrangement links TRBV7-3 to TRBJ2-1; perhaps TRBD2 as D (6 bases). The CDR3 is 13 amino acids. The V gene's germline CDR1 is SGHTA and CDR2 FQGTGA. With 5 bases removed from V and 12 bases from J, the gap between germline ends came to 17 bases. The CDR3 spells CASSLPGVEGQFF. The DNA of the CDR3 is TGTGCCAGCAGCCTCCCGGGGGTGGAAGGGCAGTTCTTC.

V and J are TRBV5-8 and TRBJ2-3; 9 bases line up with TRBD1. Trimming cost V 2 bases and J 5 bases; bases outside gene matches: 3. The germline V gene has CDR1 SGHTS and CDR2 YDEGEE. CDR3 length equals 14 residues. Here the CDR3 reads CASSFRQGVDTQYF. The CDR3 DNA reads TGTGCCAGCAGCTTTCGACAGGGGGTAGATACGCAGTATTTT.

The V call is TRBV6-6, the J call TRBJ2-5; 11 nucleotides align to TRBD2. Germline V gene data show CDR1 as MNHNY and CDR2 as SVGAGI (reference sequence). Unmatched junction bases numbered 7, after V lost 6 bases and J lost 4 bases. This CDR3 contains 15 residues. The CDR3 DNA is TGTGCCAGCAGGCCAACTAGCGGGGGAGGAGAGACCCAGTACTTC. Its protein is CASRPTSGGGETQYF.

This sequence joins TRBV6-2 or TRBV6-3 and TRBJ1-1, with 8 bases matching TRBD1. The CDR3 totals 16 residues. Trimming took 6 bases from V and 5 from J; bases not matched to a gene: 14. Germline V gene data show CDR1 as MNHEY and CDR2 as SVGEGT. The CDR3 DNA is TGTGCCAGCAGCAAAGGGGCAGGGGGCTTCGGGACTGAAGCTTTCTTT. It translates to CASSKGAGGFGTEAFF.

The CDR3 bases are TGTGCCAGCAGTGGGACAGGGGTCGCAGATACGCAGTATTTT. Amino acid sequence: CASSGTGVADTQYF. This chain joins TRBV27 and TRBJ2-3, with 10 bases identical to TRBD1. This CDR3 comprises 14 residues. With 5 bases clipped from V and 4 bases from J, the junction kept 3 bases outside the gene matches. In germline, CDR1 is MNHEY, CDR2 SMNVEV (reference sequence).

This clone was seen only a few times. The chain employs TRBV24-1 and TRBJ2-5, with 7 bases fitting TRBD2. V shed 1 base and J 4 bases; nucleotides not matched to a gene: 8. The CDR3 contains 16 residues. Germline CDR1 is KGHDR and CDR2 is SFDVKD. CDR3 bases: TGTGCCACCAGTGATTTTACTAGCGCCCAAGGAGAGACCCAGTACTTC. Protein product: CATSDFTSAQGETQYF.

J is TRBJ1-2 and V is TRBV4-3; 7 nucleotides line up with TRBD1. CDR1 and CDR2 from the germline V gene are LGHNA and YSLEER. This CDR3 is built from 13 residues. The V gene end was trimmed by 2 bases and the J gene end by 3 bases; junction bases not matched to a gene: 0. CDR3 loop: CASSQTGDYGYTF. The CDR3 bases are TGCGCCAGCAGCCAAACAGGGGACTATGGCTACACCTTC.

This clone was detected once. The chain recombines TRBV3-1 (or the pseudogene TRBV3-2) with TRBJ2-7, with 7 bases lining up with TRBD1. CDR1 is LGHDT and CDR2 is YNNKEL in the germline V gene (reference sequence). J lost 2 bases, V lost 0 bases, and 4 bases had no gene match. CDR3 length: 15 residues. The chain's CDR3 is CASSQDRDSTYEQYF. The CDR3 bases are TGTGCCAGCAGCCAAGATCGGGACAGTACCTACGAGCAGTACTTC.

V usage is TRBV6-1 and J usage is TRBJ2-2, with 10 bases aligning to TRBD1. The V gene end was trimmed by 3 bases and the J gene end by 1 base; junction bases not matched to a gene: 2. CDR3 size: 16 residues. CDR1 MNHNS and CDR2 SASEGT come from the germline V gene. The CDR3 nucleotides read TGTGCCAGCAGTGACGACAGGGGGCAGAACACCGGGGAGCTGTTTTTT. Its protein is CASSDDRGQNTGELFF.